Below, 27 T cell receptor beta chains from the same sample are listed, as sequenced in a study of cytomegalovirus exposure and HLA in healthy donors. A multiplex PCR was run with 60 Vbeta primers and 13 Jbeta primers. Produced via immunoSEQ multiplex PCR; TCRdb's table is partial and in-frame only. There are some 120,000 clones in the sample; about three quarters occur only once, and 1% lies in the top ten. The sample comprised PBMCs. Receptor source: a human donor in good health.

The rearrangement links TRBV6-1 to TRBJ1-5; 9 nucleotides align to TRBD1. After removal of 4 bases from V and 2 bases from J, the junction contained 6 bases not matched to a gene. CDR1 is MNHNS, CDR2 SASEGT, per germline. The length of the CDR3 is 16 residues. The CDR3 reads CASSGKQGAGNQPQHF. CDR3 sequence (DNA): TGTGCCAGCAGTGGTAAACAGGGGGCCGGCAATCAGCCCCAGCATTTT.

This sequence joins TRBV5-1 and TRBJ1-2; 7 bases are shared with TRBD1. Germline CDR1 is SGHRS and CDR2 is YFSETQ. The trim removed 0 bases at V and 6 bases at J, leaving 5 bases unmatched. The CDR3 consists of 14 residues. The CDR3 DNA is TGCGCCAGCAGCTTGGCCGAGGGGACAGATGGCTACACCTTC. Translated, it gives CASSLAEGTDGYTF.

The chain combines TRBV4-1 with TRBJ2-7; a weak D match, TRBD1 (5 bases). Trimming took off 1 base at V and 3 bases at J, with 10 bases between the two ends. CDR3 length equals 14 residues. Germline V gene data show CDR1 as MGHRA and CDR2 as YSYEKL. The CDR3 loop reads CASSQVDSLYEQYF. CDR3 DNA sequence: TGCGCCAGCAGCCAAGTTGACAGCCTCTACGAGCAGTACTTC.

The chain joins TRBV28 to TRBJ1-4; 10 nucleotides line up with TRBD1. The V segment lost 5 bases and the J segment 4 bases; nucleotides outside the gene matches: 7. CDR3 size: 16 residues. Germline lookup yields CDR1 MDHEN and CDR2 SYDVKM. CDR3 sequence: CASSRDRGAGNEKLFF. The CDR3 DNA reads TGTGCCAGCAGTAGGGACAGGGGCGCTGGTAATGAAAAACTGTTTTTT.

This rearrangement joins TRBV6-1 to TRBJ1-4; no clear D gene. This CDR3 comprises 14 residues. CDR1 and CDR2 (germline): MNHNS, SASEGT. The V and J ends lost 6 bases and 10 bases respectively, with 18 bases between them. The CDR3 bases are TGTGCCAGCAGAGAGGAACGTGACCATGGAAAACTGTTTTTT. It specifies CASREERDHGKLFF.

The rearrangement uses TRBV28 and TRBJ1-1; D is possibly TRBD1 (5 bases). This CDR3 is 14 amino acids long. Germline V CDR1 and CDR2: MDHEN, SYDVKM. Trimming took 6 bases from V and 1 from J, leaving 12 bases between them. The CDR3 reads CASRARVGNTEAFF. CDR3 sequence (DNA): TGTGCCAGCAGGGCCAGGGTAGGGAACACTGAAGCTTTCTTT.

The chain joins TRBV29-1 to TRBJ2-1, with a weak D call TRBD1 (6 bases). The CDR3 runs to 13 residues. The V gene's germline CDR1 is SQVTM and CDR2 ANQGSEA. V lost 2 bases to trimming and J lost 8 bases, with 13 bases between them. The DNA for the CDR3 is TGCAGCGTTGAATTGGCCAGGGGTGATGAGCAGTTCTTC. Translation: CSVELARGDEQFF.

The sample holds a few counts of this clone. The V call is TRBV6-5, the J call TRBJ1-1; 7 positions match TRBD1. J gave up 1 base and V 4 bases, and 3 bases lay outside the gene matches. Germline values: CDR1 MNHEY, CDR2 SVGAGI. CDR3 length: 14 amino acids. The DNA for the CDR3 is TGTGCCAGCAGTTTGTGGACAGGGAACACTGAAGCTTTCTTT. It encodes CASSLWTGNTEAFF.

In nucleotides, the CDR3 is TGTGCCATCAGTGGCTCTGGGGGCGGGTACAATGAGCAGTTCTTC. Encoded protein: CAISGSGGGYNEQFF. This chain connects TRBV10-3 to TRBJ2-1; D may be TRBD1 (6 bases). V was trimmed by 4 bases and J by 4 bases, leaving 14 bases between them. Germline CDR1 and CDR2: ENHRY and SYGVKD. The CDR3 totals 15 residues.

The chain employs TRBV11-3 and TRBJ2-3; D ambiguous. The V gene's germline CDR1 is SGHNT and CDR2 YENEEA. This CDR3 spans 15 amino acids. Trimming pared 5 bases from V and 5 bases from J, leaving 17 bases between. The chain's CDR3 is CASSARSSTEDTQYF. The CDR3 coding sequence is TGTGCCAGCAGCGCCCGTAGCAGTACTGAAGATACGCAGTATTTT.

In this sample, this clone turned up a few times. The chain combines TRBV28 with TRBJ1-2; D gene unclear. The CDR3 extends over 12 amino acids. Germline V lookup: CDR1 MDHEN, CDR2 SYDVKM. V was clipped by 2 bases and J by 2 bases, with 3 bases between them. The CDR3 bases are TGTGCCAGCAGTTTAGGCAACTATGGCTACACCTTC. Translated, it gives CASSLGNYGYTF.

The V call is TRBV29-1, the J call TRBJ2-7, with 7 bases matching TRBD1. V was clipped by 6 bases and J by 5 bases; unmatched bases: 7. The CDR3 is 12 residues long. The germline CDR1 and CDR2 sequences are SQVTM and ANQGSEA. CDR3 nucleotides: TGCAGCGTGGATACAGGGGTCAACGAGCAGTACTTC. Amino acid sequence: CSVDTGVNEQYF.

The chain links TRBV7-2 to TRBJ2-5; TRBD2 might be the D (5 bases). Trimming left V 5 bases short and J 2 bases short, with 12 bases between. The CDR3 consists of 14 residues. Germline-derived CDR1 and CDR2 are SGHTA and FQGNSA. As DNA, the CDR3 is TGTGCCAGCAGCCCCCCCGGGGAGCAAGAGACCCAGTACTTC. It is translated as CASSPPGEQETQYF.

This chain uses TRBV29-1 with TRBJ1-1, with a weak D call TRBD1 (6 bases). This CDR3 region has 14 residues. The germline gives CDR1 SQVTM, CDR2 ANQGSEA. V lost 7 bases and J lost 4, with 19 bases in between. Here the CDR3 reads CSAKYGGLGTEAFF. CDR3 nucleotides: TGCAGCGCCAAATATGGGGGCCTTGGCACTGAAGCTTTCTTT. The complete variable domain, with remaining parts taken from reference TRBV29-1 and TRBJ1-1, reads SAVISQKPSRDICQRGTSLTIQCQVDSQVTMMFWYRQQPGQSLTLIATANQGSEATYESGFVIDKFPISRPNLTFSTLTVSNMSPEDSSIYLCSAKYGGLGTEAFFGQGTRLTVV.

The V call is TRBV19, the J call TRBJ2-5; D ambiguous. The J call may not be correct, given that the DNA end is closer to TRBJ2-7. This CDR3 is built from 16 residues. Germline V gives CDR1 LNHDA, CDR2 SQIVND (reference sequence). CDR3 sequence (DNA): TGTGCCAGTAGTATTCTTGGTGGTCAGTTCCGAGGCGAGCAGTACTTC. Its translation: CASSILGGQFRGEQYF.

The chain links TRBV6-1 to TRBJ2-1; 7 bases align to TRBD2. The CDR3 totals 12 residues. The germline V gene has CDR1 MNHNS and CDR2 SASEGT. V dropped 3 bases and J dropped 10; count of bases not matched to a gene: 3. DNA of the CDR3: TGTGCCAGCAGTGAGACACTAGCGGAGCAGTTCTTC. It codes for CASSETLAEQFF.

This clone was found once. This chain joins TRBV7-9 and TRBJ2-7, with a tentative D call TRBD2 (6 bases). The CDR3 is made up of 17 amino acids. V was cut by 8 bases and J by 1 base, with 24 bases left in between. The V gene's germline CDR1 is SEHNR and CDR2 FQNEAQ (reference sequence). CDR3 nucleotide sequence: TGTGCCAGCTCACACCGGGACTCAGCCCGAAAGTCCTACGAGCAGTACTTC. Amino acids: CASSHRDSARKSYEQYF.

The J gene is TRBJ2-3, the V gene TRBV4-1, with D perhaps TRBD1 (5 bases). Germline V lookup: CDR1 MGHRA, CDR2 YSYEKL. The CDR3 spans 16 residues. Trimming cost V 0 bases and J 6 bases, with 16 bases left between them. CDR3 DNA sequence: TGCGCCAGCAGCCAAGATGGACAAGGGCTTTCTGATACGCAGTATTTT. Encoded protein: CASSQDGQGLSDTQYF.

The chain is built from TRBV7-9 and TRBJ1-3; D not certain. The V gene's germline CDR1 is SEHNR and CDR2 FQNEAQ (reference sequence). Deletions cut 7 bases from V and 0 bases from J, with 10 bases between. This CDR3 contains 14 residues. The CDR3 DNA is TGTGCCAGCACCTACGGGATCTCTGGAAACACCATATATTTT. It is translated as CASTYGISGNTIYF. The whole variable domain, remainder taken from reference TRBV7-9 and TRBJ1-3, is DTGVSQNPRHKITKRGQNVTFRCDPISEHNRLYWYRQTLGQGPEFLTYFQNEAQLEKSRLLSDRFSAERPKGSFSTLEIQRTEQGDSAMYLCASTYGISGNTIYFGEGSWLTVV.

V is TRBV19 and J is TRBJ1-5; D not resolved. The CDR3 covers 15 residues. In germline, CDR1 is LNHDA, CDR2 SQIVND (reference sequence). Trimming cost V 2 bases and J 2 bases, with 10 bases left between them. CDR3 region: CASSIPEYGNQPQHF. The CDR3, as DNA: TGTGCCAGTAGTATACCGGAGTACGGCAATCAGCCCCAGCATTTT.

The chain carries TRBV25-1 and TRBJ2-7; D is unclear. The germline CDR1 and CDR2 sequences are MGHDK and SYGVNS. The CDR3 loop spans 13 amino acids. Trimming took off 1 base at V and 3 bases at J, with 7 bases between the two ends. For the CDR3, the DNA is TGTGCCAGCAGTGAATCTAGAGGCTACGAGCAGTACTTC. This gives the protein CASSESRGYEQYF.

The rearrangement links TRBV19 to TRBJ2-7; 10 nucleotides line up with TRBD1. Unmatched junction bases numbered 7, after V lost 3 bases and J lost 5 bases. Germline V CDR1 and CDR2: LNHDA, SQIVND (reference sequence). This CDR3 spans 15 amino acids. CDR3 nucleotides: TGTGCCAGTAGTATTTCCGGGACAGGGGTCGACGAGCAGTACTTC. Amino acid sequence: CASSISGTGVDEQYF.

The chain uses TRBV11-2 and TRBJ1-1; D is uncertain. CDR3 size: 13 residues. Trimming pared 5 bases from V and 3 bases from J, leaving 10 bases between. CDR1 SGHAT and CDR2 FQNNGV come from the germline V gene. CDR3 coding DNA: TGTGCCAGCAGCCGCGCCAGGTACACTGAAGCTTTCTTT. Translation: CASSRARYTEAFF.

The chain uses TRBV2 and TRBJ1-5; D unresolved. The CDR3 runs 14 residues. V lost 4 bases to trimming and J lost 5 bases, with 12 bases between them. CDR1 and CDR2 from the germline V gene are SNHLY and FYNNEI. The CDR3 DNA reads TGTGCCAGCAGTGGAAGAGGTGCCGATCAGCCCCAGCATTTT. Translating gives CASSGRGADQPQHF.

The chain uses TRBV7-6 and TRBJ1-2, with a tentative D call TRBD1 (5 bases). V lost 3 bases to trimming and J lost 5 bases, with 19 bases between them. Germline CDR1 and CDR2: SGHVS and FNYEAQ. CDR3 length: 16 amino acids. Here the CDR3 DNA reads TGTGCCAGCAGCTTCCGGCTGCTCGGGGGAAAGTATGGCTACACCTTC. Residues: CASSFRLLGGKYGYTF. Supplemented by reference TRBV7-6 and TRBJ1-2, the full variable domain reads GAGVSQSPRYKVTKRGQDVALRCDPISGHVSLYWYRQALGQGPEFLTYFNYEAQQDKSGLPNDRFSAERPEGSISTLTIQRTEQRDSAMYRCASSFRLLGGKYGYTFGSGTRLTVV.

This chain connects TRBV19 to TRBJ1-2; a possible D gene is TRBD1 (5 bases). Germline loops: CDR1 LNHDA, CDR2 SQIVND (reference sequence). Trimming cost V 8 bases and J 0 bases, with 16 bases left between them. The CDR3 spans 15 residues. CDR3 in DNA: TGTGCCAGTCCATTCAGGGACTTACCTAACTATGGCTACACCTTC. Encoded protein: CASPFRDLPNYGYTF. The full variable domain, rest sourced from reference TRBV19 and TRBJ1-2, is DGGITQSPKYLFRKEGQNVTLSCEQNLNHDAMYWYRQDPGQGLRLIYYSQIVNDFQKGDIAEGYSVSREKKESFPLTVTSAQKNPTAFYLCASPFRDLPNYGYTFGSGTRLTVV.

J is TRBJ1-2 and V is TRBV9; TRBD1 might be the D (6 bases). CDR3 length: 15 residues. Trimming removed 0 bases from V and 6 bases from J, with 15 bases in between. CDR1 and CDR2 (germline): SGDLS, YYNGEE. CDR3 sequence: CASSVGGWGLHGYTF. CDR3 nucleotide sequence: TGTGCCAGCAGCGTAGGAGGGTGGGGGCTGCATGGCTACACCTTC.